A selection of T cell receptor beta chains follows, all from one sample in a study of blood T cell repertoires in COVID-19. Only in-frame clones appear in the TCRdb table, and some are missing; sequencing was by immunoSEQ multiplex PCR. The table lists approximately 490,000 clones, approximately 86% of them singletons. Source material: PBMCs or T cells enriched from blood (not recorded which). The receptors stem from a young woman who had recovered from COVID-19. Each CDR3 is given with its conserved first and last residue. Fields, in order: CDR3 protein, CDR3 DNA, clone size, D gene, J gene, V gene. D genes are given only for firm matches. For some rows the clone size is stated as once, few or many, or as a class when expanded; others skip it.

CDR3aa: CASSPRDSEQFF; CDR3nt: TGTGCCAGCAGTCCACGGGACAGCGAGCAGTTCTTC; abundance: .; d_gene: TRBD1; j_gene: TRBJ2-1; v_gene: TRBV12-3/TRBV12-4
CDR3aa: CAITRLLLEDTEAFF; CDR3nt: TGTGCCATAACGAGGCTCTTGTTGGAGGACACTGAAGCTTTCTTT; abundance: .; d_gene: .; j_gene: TRBJ1-1; v_gene: TRBV7-9
CDR3aa: CASSYPGTGIHEQFF; CDR3nt: TGTGCCAGCAGTTATCCCGGGACAGGTATCCATGAGCAGTTCTTC; abundance: .; d_gene: TRBD1; j_gene: TRBJ2-1; v_gene: TRBV6-5
CDR3aa: CASSLLPGWTEAFF; CDR3nt: TGTGCCAGCAGTCTCCTTCCGGGGTGGACTGAAGCTTTCTTT; abundance: once; d_gene: .; j_gene: TRBJ1-1; v_gene: TRBV27
CDR3aa: CASSFDRGSWDTQYF; CDR3nt: TGCGCCAGCAGCTTCGACAGGGGGTCGTGGGATACGCAGTATTTT; abundance: .; d_gene: TRBD1; j_gene: TRBJ2-3; v_gene: TRBV5-1
CDR3aa: CASSSRTFQGKGNTIYF; CDR3nt: TGTGCCAGCAGCTCCCGTACCTTTCAGGGAAAGGGAAACACCATATATTTT; abundance: .; d_gene: .; j_gene: TRBJ1-3; v_gene: TRBV7-2
CDR3aa: CASSWDSEKLFF; CDR3nt: TGTGCCAGCAGCTGGGACAGTGAAAAACTGTTTTTT; abundance: .; d_gene: TRBD1; j_gene: TRBJ1-4; v_gene: TRBV11-2
CDR3aa: CASSLNSGGTEAFF; CDR3nt: TGTGCCAGCAGTCTCAACTCAGGGGGCACTGAAGCTTTCTTT; abundance: once; d_gene: TRBD1; j_gene: TRBJ1-1; v_gene: TRBV7-3
CDR3aa: CASSSPGYGYTF; CDR3nt: TGTGCCAGCAGTTCCCCAGGGTATGGCTACACCTTC; abundance: .; d_gene: .; j_gene: TRBJ1-2; v_gene: TRBV28
CDR3aa: CASSKAASNYGYTF; CDR3nt: TGTGCCAGCAGCAAAGCGGCCAGTAACTATGGCTACACCTTC; abundance: .; d_gene: .; j_gene: TRBJ1-2; v_gene: TRBV21-1
CDR3aa: CARWTGRGNTIYF; CDR3nt: TGTGCCAGATGGACAGGGCGGGGAAACACCATATATTTT; abundance: .; d_gene: .; j_gene: TRBJ1-3; v_gene: TRBV21-1
CDR3aa: CASSPLGQENTEAFF; CDR3nt: TGTGCCAGCTCACCACTAGGACAGGAAAACACTGAAGCTTTCTTT; abundance: .; d_gene: TRBD1; j_gene: TRBJ1-1; v_gene: TRBV18
CDR3aa: CASSWGTGGVGYTF; CDR3nt: TGTGCCAGCAGCTGGGGGACAGGGGGGGTTGGCTACACCTTC; abundance: once; d_gene: TRBD1; j_gene: TRBJ1-2; v_gene: TRBV7-8
CDR3aa: CASSWGRSYEQYF; CDR3nt: TGTGCCAGCAGTTGGGGCAGATCCTACGAGCAGTACTTC; abundance: .; d_gene: .; j_gene: TRBJ2-7; v_gene: TRBV2
CDR3aa: CASSPGPSDQPQHF; CDR3nt: TGCGCCAGCAGCCCGGGCCCTAGCGATCAGCCCCAGCATTTT; abundance: .; d_gene: .; j_gene: TRBJ1-5; v_gene: TRBV5-1
CDR3aa: CASSSNPGQGGSPLHF; CDR3nt: TGTGCCAGCAGTTCTAACCCGGGACAGGGGGGTTCACCCCTCCACTTT; abundance: .; d_gene: TRBD1; j_gene: TRBJ1-6; v_gene: TRBV6-5
CDR3aa: CASSPGRDEQFF; CDR3nt: TGTGCCAGCTCACCGGGCAGGGATGAGCAGTTCTTC; abundance: .; d_gene: .; j_gene: TRBJ2-1; v_gene: TRBV18
CDR3aa: CASSSRLAGEETQYF; CDR3nt: TGTGCCAGCAGCTCCCGACTAGCGGGGGAAGAGACCCAGTACTTC; abundance: .; d_gene: TRBD2; j_gene: TRBJ2-5; v_gene: TRBV5-4
CDR3aa: CASSSDTSGGANTQYF; CDR3nt: TGTGCCAGCAGTTCAGATACTAGCGGGGGGGCCAATACGCAGTATTTT; abundance: once; d_gene: TRBD2; j_gene: TRBJ2-3; v_gene: TRBV2
CDR3aa: CAGKRAREVRIGQYF; CDR3nt: TGTGCCGGAAAGCGGGCCCGGGAAGTACGAATCGGGCAGTACTTC; abundance: .; d_gene: .; j_gene: TRBJ2-7; v_gene: TRBV5-4
CDR3aa: CASSLVGTGRSYEQYF; CDR3nt: TGTGCCAGCAGCTTAGTGGGGACAGGGCGCTCCTACGAGCAGTACTTC; abundance: .; d_gene: TRBD1; j_gene: TRBJ2-7; v_gene: TRBV11-2
CDR3aa: CASSFTGTASEQYF; CDR3nt: TGCGCCAGCAGCTTCACCGGGACAGCAAGCGAGCAGTACTTC; abundance: .; d_gene: TRBD1; j_gene: TRBJ2-7; v_gene: TRBV5-1
CDR3aa: CASSFPSQGRDEQFF; CDR3nt: TGTGCCAGCAGTTTCCCCTCACAGGGGCGGGATGAGCAGTTCTTC; abundance: .; d_gene: TRBD1; j_gene: TRBJ2-1; v_gene: TRBV27
CDR3aa: CASSLSARFDTGELFF; CDR3nt: TGCGCCAGCAGCTTGTCAGCCAGGTTTGACACCGGGGAGCTGTTTTTT; abundance: .; d_gene: .; j_gene: TRBJ2-2; v_gene: TRBV5-1
CDR3aa: CASTQNLAVRPAGQGSTEAFF; CDR3nt: TGTGCCAGCACCCAGAACTTAGCCGTGAGGCCAGCCGGACAGGGATCCACTGAAGCTTTCTTT; abundance: .; d_gene: TRBD1; j_gene: TRBJ1-1; v_gene: TRBV4-2
CDR3aa: CASSQGDSLDTEAFF; CDR3nt: TGCGCCAGCAGCCAAGGTGACTCCCTGGACACTGAAGCTTTCTTT; abundance: once; d_gene: .; j_gene: TRBJ1-1; v_gene: TRBV4-1
CDR3aa: CAWSRLAEAFF; CDR3nt: TGTGCCTGGAGCCGTCTAGCTGAAGCTTTCTTT; abundance: .; d_gene: .; j_gene: TRBJ1-1; v_gene: TRBV30
CDR3aa: CASNRGTNEKLFF; CDR3nt: TGTGCCAGCAACAGGGGAACTAATGAAAAACTGTTTTTT; abundance: .; d_gene: TRBD1; j_gene: TRBJ1-4; v_gene: TRBV7-9